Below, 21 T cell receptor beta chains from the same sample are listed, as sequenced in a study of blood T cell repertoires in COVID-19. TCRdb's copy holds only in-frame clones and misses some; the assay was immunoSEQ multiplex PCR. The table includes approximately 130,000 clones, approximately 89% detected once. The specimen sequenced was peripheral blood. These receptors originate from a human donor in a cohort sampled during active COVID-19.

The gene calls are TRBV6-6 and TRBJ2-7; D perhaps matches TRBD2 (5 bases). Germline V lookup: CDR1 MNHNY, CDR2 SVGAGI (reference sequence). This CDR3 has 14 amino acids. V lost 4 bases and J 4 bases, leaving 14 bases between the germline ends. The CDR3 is CASSLGSGRYEQYV. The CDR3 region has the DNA TGTGCCAGCAGTTTAGGCAGCGGTCGATACGAGCAGTACGTC.

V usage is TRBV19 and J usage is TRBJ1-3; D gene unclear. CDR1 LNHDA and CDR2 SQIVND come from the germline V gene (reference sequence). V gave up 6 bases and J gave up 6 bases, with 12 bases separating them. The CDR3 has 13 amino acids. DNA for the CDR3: TGTGCCAGTAGAGACCGAGCGGAAAACACCATATATTTT. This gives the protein CASRDRAENTIYF. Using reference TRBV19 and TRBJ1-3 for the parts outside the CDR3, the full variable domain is DGGITQSPKYLFRKEGQNVTLSCEQNLNHDAMYWYRQDPGQGLRLIYYSQIVNDFQKGDIAEGYSVSREKKESFPLTVTSAQKNPTAFYLCASRDRAENTIYFGEGSWLTVV.

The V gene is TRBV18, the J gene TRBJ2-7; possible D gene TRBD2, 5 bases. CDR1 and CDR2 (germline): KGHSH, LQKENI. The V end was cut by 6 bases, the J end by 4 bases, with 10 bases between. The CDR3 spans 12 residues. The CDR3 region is CASSLDYYEQYV. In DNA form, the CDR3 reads TGTGCCAGCTCCCTCGACTATTACGAGCAGTACGTC.

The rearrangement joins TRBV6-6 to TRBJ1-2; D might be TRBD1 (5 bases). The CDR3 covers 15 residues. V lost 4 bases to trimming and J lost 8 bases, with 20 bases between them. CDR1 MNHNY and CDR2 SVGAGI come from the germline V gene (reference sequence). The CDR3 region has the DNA TGTGCCAGCAGTTCCGAACTGGTGGGGGGTGGGGGCTACACCTTC. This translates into CASSSELVGGGGYTF.

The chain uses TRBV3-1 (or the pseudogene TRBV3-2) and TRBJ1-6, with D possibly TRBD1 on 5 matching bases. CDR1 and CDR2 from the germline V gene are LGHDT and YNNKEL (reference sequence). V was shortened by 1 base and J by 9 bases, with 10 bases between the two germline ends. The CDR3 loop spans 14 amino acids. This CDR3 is CASSQVTGLSPLHF. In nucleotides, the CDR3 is TGTGCCAGCAGCCAAGTTACGGGACTTTCACCCCTCCACTTT.

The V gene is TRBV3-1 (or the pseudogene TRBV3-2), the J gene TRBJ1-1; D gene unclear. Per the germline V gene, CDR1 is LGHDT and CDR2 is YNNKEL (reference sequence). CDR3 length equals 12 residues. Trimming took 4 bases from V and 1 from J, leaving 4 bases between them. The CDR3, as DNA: TGTGCCAGCAGCCTATGGAACACTGAAGCTTTCTTT. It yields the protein CASSLWNTEAFF.

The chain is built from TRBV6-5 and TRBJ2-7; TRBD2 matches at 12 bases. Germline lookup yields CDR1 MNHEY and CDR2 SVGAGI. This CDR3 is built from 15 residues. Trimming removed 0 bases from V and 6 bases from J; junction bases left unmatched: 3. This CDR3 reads CASSYSLAGGTEQYF. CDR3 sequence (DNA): TGTGCCAGCAGTTACTCCCTAGCGGGGGGGACCGAGCAGTACTTC.

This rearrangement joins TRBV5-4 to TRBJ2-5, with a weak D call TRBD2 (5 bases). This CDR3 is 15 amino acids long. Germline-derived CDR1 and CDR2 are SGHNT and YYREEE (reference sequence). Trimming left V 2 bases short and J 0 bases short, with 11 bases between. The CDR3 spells CASSLEGQYQETQYF. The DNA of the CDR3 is TGTGCCAGCAGCTTAGAGGGTCAGTACCAAGAGACCCAGTACTTC.

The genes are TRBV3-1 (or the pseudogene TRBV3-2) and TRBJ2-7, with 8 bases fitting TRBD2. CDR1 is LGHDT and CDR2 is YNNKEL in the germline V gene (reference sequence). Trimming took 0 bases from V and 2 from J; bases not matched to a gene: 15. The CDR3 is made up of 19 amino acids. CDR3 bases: TGTGCCAGCAGCCAAGAGTCCTTTATTAGCGGGACTATAGCCTACGAGCAGTACGTC. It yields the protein CASSQESFISGTIAYEQYV.

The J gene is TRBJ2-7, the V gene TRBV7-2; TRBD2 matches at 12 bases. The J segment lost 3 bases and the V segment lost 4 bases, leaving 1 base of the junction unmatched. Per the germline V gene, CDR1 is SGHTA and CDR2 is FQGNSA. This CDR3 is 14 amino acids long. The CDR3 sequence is CASSWTSGVYEQYF. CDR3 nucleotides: TGTGCCAGCAGCTGGACTAGCGGGGTCTACGAGCAGTACTTC.

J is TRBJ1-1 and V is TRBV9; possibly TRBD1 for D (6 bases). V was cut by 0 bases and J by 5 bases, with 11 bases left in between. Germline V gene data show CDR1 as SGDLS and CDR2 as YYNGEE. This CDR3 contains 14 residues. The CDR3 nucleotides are TGTGCCAGCAGCGTAGTGGCAGGGGAGACTGAAGCTTTCTTT. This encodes CASSVVAGETEAFF.

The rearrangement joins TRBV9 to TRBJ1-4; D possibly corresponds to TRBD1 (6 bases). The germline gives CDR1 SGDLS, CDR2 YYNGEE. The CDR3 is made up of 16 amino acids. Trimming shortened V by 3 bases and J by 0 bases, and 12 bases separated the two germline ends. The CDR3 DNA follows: TGTGCCAGCAGCGCCCGAGACAGGACAACTAATGAAAAACTGTTTTTT. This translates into CASSARDRTTNEKLFF.

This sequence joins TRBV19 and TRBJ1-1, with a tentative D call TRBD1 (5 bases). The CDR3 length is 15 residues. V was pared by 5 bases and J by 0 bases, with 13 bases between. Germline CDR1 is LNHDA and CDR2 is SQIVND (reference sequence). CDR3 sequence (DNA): TGTGCCAGTAGTCGAGATGGACACGTGAACACTGAAGCTTTCTTT. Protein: CASSRDGHVNTEAFF.

The DNA for the CDR3 is TGCGCCAGCAGGGAGAAACAGGGGTACACTGAAGCTTTCTTT. Its translation: CASREKQGYTEAFF. The chain has TRBV5-1 and TRBJ1-1, with 7 positions matching TRBD1. This CDR3 has 14 residues. Germline V gives CDR1 SGHRS, CDR2 YFSETQ. After removal of 5 bases from V and 3 bases from J, the junction contained 7 bases not matched to a gene.

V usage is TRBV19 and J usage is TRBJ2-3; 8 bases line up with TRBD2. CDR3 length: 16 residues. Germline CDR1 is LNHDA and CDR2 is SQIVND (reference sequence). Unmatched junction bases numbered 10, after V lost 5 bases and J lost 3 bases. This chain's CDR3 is CASSPWAGGRTDTQYF. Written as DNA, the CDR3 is TGTGCCAGTAGTCCTTGGGCGGGAGGAAGGACAGATACGCAGTATTTT.

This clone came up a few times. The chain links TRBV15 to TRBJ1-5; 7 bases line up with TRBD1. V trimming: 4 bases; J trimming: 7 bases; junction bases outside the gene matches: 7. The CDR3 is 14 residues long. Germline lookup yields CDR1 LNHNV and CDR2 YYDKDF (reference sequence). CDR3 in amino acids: CATSTRQGGQPQHF. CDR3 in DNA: TGTGCCACCAGCACCAGACAGGGAGGACAGCCCCAGCATTTT.

This chain's CDR3 is CASGWTGGNEQYF. The CDR3 DNA reads as TGTGCTAGTGGTTGGACAGGGGGTAACGAGCAGTACTTC. The rearrangement links TRBV12-5 to TRBJ2-7; 10 bases agree with TRBD1. The V gene end was trimmed by 4 bases and the J gene end by 5 bases; junction bases not matched to a gene: 2. This CDR3 has 13 residues. Looked up from germline, CDR1 is LGHNT and CDR2 is FRNRAP.

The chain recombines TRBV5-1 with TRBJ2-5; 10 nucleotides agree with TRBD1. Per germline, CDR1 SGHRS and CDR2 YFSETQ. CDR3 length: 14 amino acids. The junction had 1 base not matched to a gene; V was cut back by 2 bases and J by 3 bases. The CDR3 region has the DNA TGCGCCAGCAGCTTTGGGACAGGGGAAGAGACCCAGTACTTC. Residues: CASSFGTGEETQYF.

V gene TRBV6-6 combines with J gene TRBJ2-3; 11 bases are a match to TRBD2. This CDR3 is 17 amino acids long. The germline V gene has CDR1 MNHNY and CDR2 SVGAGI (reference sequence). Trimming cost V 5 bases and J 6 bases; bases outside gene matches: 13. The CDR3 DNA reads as TGTGCCAGCAGTCCCCAACGTACTAGCGGGAGAGGCGATACGCAGTATTTT. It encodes CASSPQRTSGRGDTQYF.

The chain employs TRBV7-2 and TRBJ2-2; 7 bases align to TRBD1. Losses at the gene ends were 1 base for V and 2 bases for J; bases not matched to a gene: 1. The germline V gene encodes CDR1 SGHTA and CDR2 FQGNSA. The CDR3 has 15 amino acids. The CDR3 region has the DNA TGTGCCAGCAGCTTAGTAGGGGGCAACACCGGGGAGCTGTTTTTT. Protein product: CASSLVGGNTGELFF. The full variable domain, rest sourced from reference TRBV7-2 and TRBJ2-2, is GAGVSQSPSNKVTEKGKDVELRCDPISGHTALYWYRQSLGQGLEFLIYFQGNSAPDKSGLPSDRFSAERTGGSVSTLTIQRTQQEDSAVYLCASSLVGGNTGELFFGEGSRLTVL.

CDR3 region: CASSPEAGTDTQYF. The CDR3 DNA is TGTGCCAGCAGCCCAGAGGCGGGCACAGATACGCAGTATTTT. The chain links TRBV7-6 to TRBJ2-3; D remains unclear. This CDR3 has 14 residues. The germline gives CDR1 SGHVS, CDR2 FNYEAQ. Trimming removed 5 bases at V and 1 base at J, with 10 bases between.